These 18 T cell receptor beta chains originate from one sample sequenced in a study of Ad26.COV2.S vaccination and SARS-CoV-2 variants (dated by TCRdb to 2020 to 2023). This specimen's treatment or condition label, per the study, means: roughly 20 received Ad26.COV2.S at low or high dose, single or two shots; roughly five received placebo; per-sample allocation not given. Repertoires of vaccine and placebo recipients were sequenced from samples collected on day 63 after the first injection. The library came from the immunoSEQ multiplex PCR assay. What TCRdb holds here is the immuneACCESS table cut down to in-frame rearrangements. Part of the clones is not present; checked against another copy, under half of the missing clones reflect an unresolved V gene, and the others are unexplained. This sample holds hundreds of thousands of clones; roughly 87% were observed only once. Roughly 2.5% of the sample goes to the ten largest clones.

Source: peripheral blood, taken in a trial of Ad26.COV2.S vaccine versus placebo. The receptors shown here come from a person aged 18-65 years who received the Ad26.COV2.S COVID-19 vaccine or a placebo.

The chain combines TRBV7-3 with TRBJ2-1, with 11 bases lining up with TRBD1. The V gene end was trimmed by 4 bases and the J gene end by 10 bases; junction bases not matched to a gene: 6. From germline, CDR1 is SGHTA and CDR2 FQGTGA. CDR3 length: 14 amino acids. CDR3 residues: CASSWWTGGSEQFF. In nucleotides, the CDR3 is TGTGCCAGCAGCTGGTGGACAGGGGGCTCGGAGCAGTTCTTC.

This chain uses TRBV2 with TRBJ2-7; no definite D call. The CDR3 covers 11 residues. V dropped 5 bases and J dropped 4 bases, with 6 bases sitting between them. Germline CDR1 reads SNHLY; CDR2 reads FYNNEI. The CDR3 here is CASSRVYEQYF. The CDR3 DNA follows: TGTGCCAGCAGTCGGGTGTACGAGCAGTACTTC.

This rearrangement joins TRBV5-6 to TRBJ2-5; 8 bases map to TRBD1. CDR1 SGHDT and CDR2 YYEEEE come from the germline V gene. After removal of 2 bases from V and 5 bases from J, the junction contained 5 bases not matched to a gene. The CDR3 has 14 residues. The CDR3 DNA follows: TGTGCCAGCAGCTTTGGGCCAGGGGGCGAGACCCAGTACTTC. It encodes CASSFGPGGETQYF.

This chain joins TRBV7-2 and TRBJ2-3; no firm D call. Trimming pared 3 bases from V and 3 bases from J, leaving 10 bases between. The germline CDR1 and CDR2 sequences are SGHTA and FQGNSA. The CDR3 totals 14 residues. The CDR3 DNA is TGTGCCAGCAGCTTGATGGAAGGTACAGATACGCAGTATTTT. It yields the protein CASSLMEGTDTQYF. The full variable domain, its missing parts supplied by reference TRBV7-2 and TRBJ2-3, is GAGVSQSPSNKVTEKGKDVELRCDPISGHTALYWYRQSLGQGLEFLIYFQGNSAPDKSGLPSDRFSAERTGGSVSTLTIQRTQQEDSAVYLCASSLMEGTDTQYFGPGTRLTVL.

This rearrangement joins TRBV6-1 to TRBJ2-6; D gene uncertain. V was trimmed by 2 bases and J by 4 bases, leaving 9 bases between them. The CDR3 has 15 amino acids. CDR1 and CDR2 from the germline V gene are MNHNS and SASEGT. CDR3 bases: TGTGCCAGCAGTGAATGGGGAAAGGGGGCCAACGTCCTGACTTTC. Its protein is CASSEWGKGANVLTF.

Only a few counts were recorded for this clone. V and J are TRBV11-3 and TRBJ1-2; D is uncertain. Per germline, CDR1 SGHNT and CDR2 YENEEA. V lost 3 bases to trimming and J lost 0 bases, with 2 bases between them. The CDR3 is made up of 12 amino acids. The CDR3 DNA reads as TGTGCCAGCAGCTTCTCTAACTATGGCTACACCTTC. As protein: CASSFSNYGYTF.

V usage is TRBV5-4 and J usage is TRBJ2-7; TRBD2 aligns across 13 bases. The CDR3 contains 15 residues. Unmatched junction bases numbered 3, after V lost 3 bases and J lost 3 bases. CDR1 and CDR2 (germline): SGHNT, YYREEE (reference sequence). The CDR3 DNA reads TGTGCCAGCAGCTCCGGGACTAGCGGGGTCTACGAGCAGTACGTC. Translation gives CASSSGTSGVYEQYV.

This chain joins TRBV19 and TRBJ1-1, with D perhaps matching TRBD1 (6 bases). Deletions cut 7 bases from V and 5 bases from J, with 14 bases between. CDR1 is LNHDA and CDR2 is SQIVND in the germline V gene (reference sequence). The CDR3 is made up of 13 amino acids. CDR3 amino acids: CASTEQGKTEAFF. CDR3 nucleotides: TGTGCCAGTACGGAACAGGGAAAGACTGAAGCTTTCTTT.

The chain has TRBV5-1 and TRBJ2-7, with 7 bases matching TRBD2. Germline V lookup: CDR1 SGHRS, CDR2 YFSETQ. The CDR3 extends over 13 amino acids. The ends lost 3 bases at V and 7 bases at J; junction bases unmatched: 7. The CDR3 coding sequence is TGCGCCAGCAGCTCCTCGGGGGGTAGGGAGCAGTACGTC. This sequence encodes CASSSSGGREQYV.

This clone appeared once. The chain has TRBV6-5 and TRBJ2-7; TRBD2 matches at 7 bases. Germline V gene sequence: CDR1 MNHEY, CDR2 SVGAGI. CDR3 length: 15 residues. The J segment lost 6 bases and the V segment lost 0 bases, leaving 8 bases of the junction unmatched. The DNA of the CDR3 is TGTGCCAGCAGTTACTCGATTCTAGGGGAGGGCGAGCAGTACTTC. This sequence encodes CASSYSILGEGEQYF.

The rearrangement uses TRBV15 and TRBJ2-7, with D perhaps TRBD2 (6 bases). CDR1 LNHNV and CDR2 YYDKDF come from the germline V gene (reference sequence). This CDR3 spans 14 amino acids. V lost 5 bases, J lost 7 bases, and 18 bases lay in between. The CDR3: CATSAGFGASEQYF. CDR3 in DNA: TGTGCCACCAGCGCGGGGTTTGGGGCGTCTGAGCAGTACTTC. The variable domain in full, completed from reference TRBV15 and TRBJ2-7, reads DAMVIQNPRYQVTQFGKPVTLSCSQTLNHNVMYWYQQKSSQAPKLLFHYYDKDFNNEADTPDNFQSRRPNTSFCFLDIRSPGLGDTAMYLCATSAGFGASEQYFGPGTRLTVT.

J is TRBJ1-1 and V is TRBV19, with no clear D. Germline assignment: CDR1 LNHDA and CDR2 SQIVND (reference sequence). The V end was cut by 5 bases, the J end by 5 bases, with 9 bases between. The CDR3 has 12 amino acids. CDR3 in DNA: TGTGCCAGTAGTCGGTTGGAGACTGAAGCTTTCTTT. It specifies CASSRLETEAFF. Looking up the rest from reference TRBV19 and TRBJ1-1 gives the full variable domain: DGGITQSPKYLFRKEGQNVTLSCEQNLNHDAMYWYRQDPGQGLRLIYYSQIVNDFQKGDIAEGYSVSREKKESFPLTVTSAQKNPTAFYLCASSRLETEAFFGQGTRLTVV.

The gene calls are TRBV5-4 and TRBJ2-7, with 10 bases fitting TRBD1. Germline assignment: CDR1 SGHNT and CDR2 YYREEE (reference sequence). Losses at the gene ends were 4 bases for V and 6 bases for J; bases not matched to a gene: 4. The CDR3 runs 13 residues. The CDR3 coding sequence is TGTGCCAGCAGCATGACAGGGGGCGGCGAGCAGTACGTC. As protein: CASSMTGGGEQYV.

The chain is built from TRBV7-9 and TRBJ1-1, with D possibly being TRBD1 (6 bases). Germline CDR1 and CDR2: SEHNR and FQNEAQ (reference sequence). The ends were cut back, 5 bases at V and 5 bases at J, with 12 bases in the middle. This CDR3 region has 13 residues. In DNA, the CDR3 is TGTGCCAGCAGCCCCCCGGGGGCGACTGAAGCTTTCTTT. This gives the protein CASSPPGATEAFF.

This clone occurred once. This sequence joins TRBV5-1 and TRBJ2-3; perhaps TRBD2 as D (6 bases). This CDR3 region has 14 residues. Germline V gene sequence: CDR1 SGHRS, CDR2 YFSETQ. The V end was cut by 4 bases, the J end by 0 bases, with 9 bases between. Here the CDR3 DNA reads TGCGCCAGCAGCGCCGGGACTAGCACAGATACGCAGTATTTT. Its protein is CASSAGTSTDTQYF.

The V and J genes are TRBV29-1 and TRBJ1-2, with D unresolved. The germline gives CDR1 SQVTM, CDR2 ANQGSEA. This CDR3 contains 10 residues. V lost 7 bases, J lost 7 bases, and 10 bases lay in between. CDR3 residues: CSAGWGGYTF. CDR3 nucleotides: TGCAGCGCTGGTTGGGGTGGCTACACCTTC.

This chain links TRBV19 with TRBJ1-1; no firm D call. From germline, CDR1 is LNHDA and CDR2 SQIVND (reference sequence). V lost 5 bases and J lost 3, with 7 bases in between. CDR3 size: 12 residues. Here the CDR3 DNA reads TGTGCCAGTAGTTTGGGGTACACTGAAGCTTTCTTT. Encoded protein: CASSLGYTEAFF.

The chain employs TRBV2 and TRBJ2-2; D may be TRBD1 (6 bases). Germline V gene lookup returns CDR1 SNHLY and CDR2 FYNNEI. The V gene lost 6 bases and the J gene lost 7 bases, with 18 bases spanning the gap. The CDR3 has 15 residues. The CDR3 loop is CASSLTARGGGELFF. CDR3 in DNA: TGTGCCAGCAGCTTAACCGCCAGGGGTGGCGGGGAGCTGTTTTTT.